Given below is one T cell receptor beta chain in context. As yet, its antigen is unknown. A read error may be the cause here, since a much bigger clone is one base away. This sample was included in a study of metastatic and nonmetastatic thyroid tumors. Study summary: Malignant and benign thyroid patients had repertoires compared in peripheral blood and tumor or nodule tissue. Points from the study as a whole: Benign nodules were reported to have significantly lower TCR beta diversity than malignant thyroid tumors, in blood and tumor.

The authors' processing: Between-group CDR3 differences, defined by clinicopathological status, yielded a distant-metastasis classifier for papillary thyroid cancer. MiXCR reprocessed the PCR reads for TCRdb. TCRdb, rather than the study authors, made the V and J calls. This table has 30,000 to 40,000 clones, 15% appearing once. Ahead of thyroid surgery, no patient had received treatment of any kind. The sample consisted of blood. This TCR came from a male donor with papillary thyroid cancer or a benign thyroid nodule (not recorded which). Some clones in this sample may be carry-over from other donors' samples.

The CDR3 coding sequence is TGCGCCAGCGGCTGGGACAGGCAAGAGACCCTGTACTTC. Translating gives CASGWDRQETLYF. The chain combines TRBV5-1 with TRBJ2-5; TRBD1 aligns across 8 bases. Germline CDR1 and CDR2: SGHRS and YFSETQ. This CDR3 has 13 amino acids.